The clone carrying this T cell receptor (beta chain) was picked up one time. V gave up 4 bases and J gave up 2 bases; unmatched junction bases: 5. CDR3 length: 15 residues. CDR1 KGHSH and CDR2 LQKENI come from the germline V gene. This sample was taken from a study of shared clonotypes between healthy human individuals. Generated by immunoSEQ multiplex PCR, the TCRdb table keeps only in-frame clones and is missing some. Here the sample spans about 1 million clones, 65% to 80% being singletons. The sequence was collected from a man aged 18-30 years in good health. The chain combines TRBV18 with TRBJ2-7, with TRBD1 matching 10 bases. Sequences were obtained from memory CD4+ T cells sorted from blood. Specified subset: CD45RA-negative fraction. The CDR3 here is CASSQSGQGAYEQYF. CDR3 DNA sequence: TGTGCCAGCTCACAGTCAGGACAGGGGGCCTACGAGCAGTACTTC.